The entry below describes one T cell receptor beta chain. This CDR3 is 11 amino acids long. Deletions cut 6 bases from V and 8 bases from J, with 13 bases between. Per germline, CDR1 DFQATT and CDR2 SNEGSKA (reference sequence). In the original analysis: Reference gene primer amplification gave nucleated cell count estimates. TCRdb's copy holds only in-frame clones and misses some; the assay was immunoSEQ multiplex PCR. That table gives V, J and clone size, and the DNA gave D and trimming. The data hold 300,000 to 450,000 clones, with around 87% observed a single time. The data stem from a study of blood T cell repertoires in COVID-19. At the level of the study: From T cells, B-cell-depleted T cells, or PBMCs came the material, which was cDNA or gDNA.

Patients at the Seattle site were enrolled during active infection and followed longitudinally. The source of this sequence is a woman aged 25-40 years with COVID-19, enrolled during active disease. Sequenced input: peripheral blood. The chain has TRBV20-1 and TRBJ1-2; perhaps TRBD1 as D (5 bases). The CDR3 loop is CSAQRGGGYTF. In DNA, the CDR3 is TGCAGTGCCCAAAGGGGCGGCGGCTACACCTTC.